This T cell receptor (beta chain) was obtained from a study of blood T cell repertoires in COVID-19. Sequencing was performed with immunoSEQ multiplex PCR; in TCRdb, only in-frame clones are kept and a portion is missing. The table lists a few hundred thousand clones, 70% to 90% of them singletons. Sequenced: peripheral blood. The source is a man aged 35-49 years with acute or convalescent COVID-19.

In DNA, the CDR3 is TGTGCCAGCAGCTTAGCAGGGACTAGCGGGGGCTACGAGCAGTACTTC. Its translation: CASSLAGTSGGYEQYF. The chain employs TRBV7-6 and TRBJ2-7; 14 bases are shared with TRBD2. CDR1 and CDR2 (germline): SGHVS, FNYEAQ. The CDR3 sequence is 16 residues long. V lost 0 bases, J lost 3 bases, and 1 base stayed unmatched.